Described below is a single TCR beta chain sequence and its context. Its antigen is unknown. Germline V gives CDR1 SGHTA, CDR2 FQGNSA. V gave up 2 bases and J gave up 6 bases, with 20 bases separating them. The length of the CDR3 is 17 residues. These data are taken from a study of shared clonotypes between healthy human individuals. Study at large: Donors had three CD4 naive, three CD4 memory, two CD8 naive and one CD8 memory plate apiece. Whole-study findings and limits: Across a few donors, naive CD4 shared 5% to 6.5%, naive CD8 3% to 3.5%, memory CD4 2% to 2.5%, memory CD8 approximately 0.4%.

Generated by immunoSEQ multiplex PCR, the TCRdb table keeps only in-frame clones and is missing some. The sample contains roughly 2.6 million clones, approximately 92% of which appear only once. Sequencing was performed on naive CD4+ T cells sorted from blood. Subset in this sample: CD45RA+ positively selected. This TCR was recovered from a man aged 18-30 years in good health. The J gene is TRBJ2-4, the V gene TRBV7-2; no definite D call. CDR3 DNA: TGTGCCAGCAGCTTACGTCCGGTCGCCAGCGTTGGAAACATTCAGTACTTC. This translates into CASSLRPVASVGNIQYF.